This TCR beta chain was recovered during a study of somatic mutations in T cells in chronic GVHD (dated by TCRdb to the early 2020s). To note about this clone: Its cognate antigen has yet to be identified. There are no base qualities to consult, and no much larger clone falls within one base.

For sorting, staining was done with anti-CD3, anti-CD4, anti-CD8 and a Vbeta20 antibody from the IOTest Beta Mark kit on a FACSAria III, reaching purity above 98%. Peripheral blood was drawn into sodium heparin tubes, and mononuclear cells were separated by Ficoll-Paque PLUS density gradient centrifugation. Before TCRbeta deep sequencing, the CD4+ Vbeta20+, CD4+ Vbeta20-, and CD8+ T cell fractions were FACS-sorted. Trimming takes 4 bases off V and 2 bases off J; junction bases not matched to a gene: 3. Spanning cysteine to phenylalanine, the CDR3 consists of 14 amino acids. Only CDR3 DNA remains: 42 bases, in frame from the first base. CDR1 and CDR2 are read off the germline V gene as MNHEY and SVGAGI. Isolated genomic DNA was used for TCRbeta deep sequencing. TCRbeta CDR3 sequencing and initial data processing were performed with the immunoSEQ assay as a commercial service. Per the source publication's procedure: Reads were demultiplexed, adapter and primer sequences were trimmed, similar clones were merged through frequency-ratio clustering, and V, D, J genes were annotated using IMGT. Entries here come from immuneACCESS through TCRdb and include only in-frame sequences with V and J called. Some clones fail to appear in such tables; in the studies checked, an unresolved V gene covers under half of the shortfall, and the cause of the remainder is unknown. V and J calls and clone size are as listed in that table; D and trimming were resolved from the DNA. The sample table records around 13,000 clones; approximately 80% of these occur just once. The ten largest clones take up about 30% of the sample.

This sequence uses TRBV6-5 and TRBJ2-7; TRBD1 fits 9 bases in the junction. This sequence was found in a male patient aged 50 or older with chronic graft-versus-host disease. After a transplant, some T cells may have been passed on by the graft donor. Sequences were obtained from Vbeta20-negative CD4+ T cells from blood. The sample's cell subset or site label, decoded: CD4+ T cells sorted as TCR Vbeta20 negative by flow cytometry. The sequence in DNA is TGTGCCAGCAGTTCCACAGGGGGCCCCTACGAGCAGTACTTC. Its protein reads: CASSSTGGPYEQYF.